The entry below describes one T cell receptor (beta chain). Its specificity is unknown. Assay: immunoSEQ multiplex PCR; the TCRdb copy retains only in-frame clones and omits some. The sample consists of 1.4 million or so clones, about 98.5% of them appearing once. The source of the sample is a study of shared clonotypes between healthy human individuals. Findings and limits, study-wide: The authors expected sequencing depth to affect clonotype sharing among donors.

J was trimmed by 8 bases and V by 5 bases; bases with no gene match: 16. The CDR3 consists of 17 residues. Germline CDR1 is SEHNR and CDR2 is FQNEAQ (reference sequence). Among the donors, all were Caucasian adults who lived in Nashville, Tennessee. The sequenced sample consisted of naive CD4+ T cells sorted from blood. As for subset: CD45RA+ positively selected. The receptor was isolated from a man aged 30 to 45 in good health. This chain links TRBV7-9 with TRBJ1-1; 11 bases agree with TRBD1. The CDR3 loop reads CASSTTGTGGWRREAFF. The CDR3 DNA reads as TGTGCCAGCAGCACGACCGGGACAGGGGGTTGGAGGAGAGAAGCTTTCTTT.